This TCR beta chain is drawn from a study of T-cell reconstitution after alpha-beta-depleted transplantation in children (TCRdb year 2016). About the investigation overall: The study quantitatively tracked T-cell immune reconstitution after TCRalphabeta/CD19-depleted allogeneic hematopoietic cell transplantation in children using TCR repertoire profiling.

The sample's treatment or condition, from its label and the paper: allogeneic hematopoietic cell transplantation with graft depleted of TCRalphabeta T cells and CD19 B cells. The children who served as transplant recipients had been given grafts of TCRalphabeta/CD19-depleted allogeneic hematopoietic cells. The germline V gene gives CDR1 as SGHVS and CDR2 as FNYEAQ. Including the terminal cysteine and phenylalanine, the CDR3 comprises 13 residues. The entry retains the CDR3 DNA only, 39 bases that are in frame from base 1. The junction carries 8 bases between V and J, which are trimmed by 1 base and 8 bases respectively. Libraries were made using PCR. Reads for this sample came from an Illumina HiSeq 2500. TCR libraries were prepared with molecular barcoding, using unique molecular identifiers to normalize TCRbeta repertoire quantification. The public sequencing data were trimmed at Q25 with fastp and processed into clonotypes with MiXCR by TCRdb, which kept only in-frame beta chains. Entries are consolidated by CDR3 protein sequence, retaining the most common genes and DNA. The sample records hundreds of thousands of distinct CDR3 sequences, under 30% of which are singletons. Clones ranked in the top ten supply about 14% of the sample.

The full study reports these points: Apparently early alphabetaT-cell count recovery about two months after transplant reportedly relied on only several hundred rapidly expanded clones derived from non-depleted graft cells. In some patients, high TCRbeta diversity at day 60 was attributed to recipient T cells and intrathymic progenitors that had survived conditioning. Over subsequent months, a decline in hyperexpanded clone frequencies was noted, and after one year, T-cell counts and TCRbeta diversity were mostly ascribed to newly produced T cells.

Details on this clonotype: Its antigen remains undetermined. The record has no base qualities; no much larger clone is one base away.

The material sequenced was PBMCs, mostly from graft donor cells, taken 360 days after TCRalphabeta/CD19-depleted stem cell transplant. In this chain, TRBV7-6 is recombined with TRBJ1-4, with the D gene too uncertain to name. The sequence was collected from a boy younger than two who had a stem cell transplant for acute myeloid leukemia, so the T cells may come from the graft donor. This receptor carries the CDR3 CASSLVRWEKLFF. The bases are TGTGCCAGCAGCTTAGTCCGGTGGGAAAAACTGTTTTTT.